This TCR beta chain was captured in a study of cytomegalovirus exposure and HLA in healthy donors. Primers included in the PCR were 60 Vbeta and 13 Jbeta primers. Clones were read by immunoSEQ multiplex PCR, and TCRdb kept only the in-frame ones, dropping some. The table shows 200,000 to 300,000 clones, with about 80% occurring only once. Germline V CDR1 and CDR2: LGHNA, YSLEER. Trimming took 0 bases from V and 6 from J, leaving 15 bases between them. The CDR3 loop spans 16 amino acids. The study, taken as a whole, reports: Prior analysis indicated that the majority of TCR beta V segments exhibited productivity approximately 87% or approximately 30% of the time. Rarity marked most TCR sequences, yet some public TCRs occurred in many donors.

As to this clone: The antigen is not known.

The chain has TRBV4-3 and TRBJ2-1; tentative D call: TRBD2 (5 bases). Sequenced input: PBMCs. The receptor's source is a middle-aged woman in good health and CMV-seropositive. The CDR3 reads CASSQDPAGLINEQFF. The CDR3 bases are TGCGCCAGCAGCCAAGATCCGGCGGGCCTAATCAATGAGCAGTTCTTC.